The present TCR beta chain was sequenced within a study of blood T cell repertoires in COVID-19. About the study: Italy, Spain and the United States were the sources of the convalescent and acute COVID-19 samples. T cells, B-cell-depleted T cells, or PBMCs supplied cDNA or gDNA.

The CDR3 is made up of 14 amino acids. V lost 0 bases to trimming and J lost 6 bases, with 11 bases between them. Germline loops: CDR1 MNHEY, CDR2 SMNVEV (reference sequence). Authors' methods: Estimation of nucleated cell counts was performed using reference gene primer amplification. Sequencing was performed with immunoSEQ multiplex PCR; in TCRdb, only in-frame clones are kept and a portion is missing. From that table come the V and J calls and clone size; the DNA was used to work out D and trimming. Of 200,000 to 300,000 clones listed, 70% to 90% were seen once; the top ten hold about 3.1%. This chain links TRBV27 with TRBJ1-1; TRBD1 might be the D (5 bases). Sequenced sample: peripheral blood. The clonotype was recovered from a woman aged 25-40 years who had recovered from COVID-19. This CDR3 is CASSLSSGWSEAFF. CDR3 bases: TGTGCCAGCAGTTTATCATCAGGGTGGTCTGAAGCTTTCTTT.